The 31 T cell receptor beta chains below were found in one sample sequenced in a study of T cells in Graves' hyperthyroidism and ophthalmopathy. Amplification targeted TCR beta CDR3 regions from RNA transcripts. The HTBI primer set served for first-round RT-PCR of the TCR CDR3. One entry per CDR3 protein, called by TCRdb with MiXCR from the multiplex PCR reads. This table holds roughly 400,000 distinct CDR3 sequences, roughly 25% found once. Sequenced sample: blood. The receptors stem from a man aged 45-65 years with Graves' hyperthyroidism.

The chain employs TRBV20-1 and TRBJ2-7, with 8 bases identical to TRBD1. Unmatched junction bases numbered 2, after V lost 1 base and J lost 3 bases. Germline CDR1 DFQATT, CDR2 SNEGSKA (reference sequence). The length of the CDR3 is 13 residues. The CDR3 spells CSARGTGGYEQYF. CDR3 bases: TGCAGTGCTAGAGGAACAGGGGGCTACGAGCAGTACTTC.

This sequence joins TRBV24-1 and TRBJ2-1, with unresolved D. V lost 3 bases, J lost 0 bases, and 20 bases lay in between. This CDR3 has 19 residues. Germline V gene sequence: CDR1 KGHDR, CDR2 SFDVKD. The CDR3 loop reads CATSDPPGKGRSSYNEQFF. The DNA for the CDR3 is TGTGCCACCAGTGATCCACCCGGTAAAGGAAGGAGCTCCTACAATGAGCAGTTCTTC.

In regard to this clonotype: With a much larger clone just one base away, this may be a read error. This sequence joins TRBV12-3 or TRBV12-4 and TRBJ2-3; 9 bases match TRBD1. Trimming at V came to 5 bases and at J to 5 bases, leaving 11 bases not matched to a gene. The CDR3 totals 16 residues. CDR3 residues: CASSPNRGPLIDTQYF. The CDR3 nucleotides read TGTGCCAGCAGTCCTAACAGGGGGCCTTTGATAGATACGCAGTATTTT.

The chain joins TRBV5-1 to TRBJ2-1; D gene ambiguous. The V gene lost 5 bases and the J gene lost 6 bases, with 15 bases spanning the gap. The germline V gene encodes CDR1 SGHRS and CDR2 YFSETQ. This CDR3 is 14 amino acids long. The CDR3 sequence: CASRSPLWGNEQFF. The DNA of the CDR3 is TGCGCCAGCAGGTCCCCTCTATGGGGCAATGAGCAGTTCTTC.

This clonotype appeared many times. The chain carries TRBV28 and TRBJ2-4; no clear D gene. There are 14 residues in the CDR3. With 2 bases removed from V and 0 bases from J, the gap between germline ends came to 5 bases. Germline CDR1 MDHEN, CDR2 SYDVKM. CDR3 DNA: TGTGCCAGCAGTTTAAAAGTAGCCAAAAACATTCAGTACTTC. The encoded protein is CASSLKVAKNIQYF.

The chain joins TRBV12-5 to TRBJ2-5, with 8 nucleotides matching TRBD1. Losses at the gene ends were 4 bases for V and 2 bases for J; bases not matched to a gene: 6. This CDR3 is built from 15 residues. CDR1 and CDR2 (germline): LGHNT, FRNRAP. In DNA form, the CDR3 reads TGTGCTAGTGGTTCCGGACAGGGACCGCAAGAGACCCAGTACTTC. Its translation is CASGSGQGPQETQYF. Filled out from reference TRBV12-5 and TRBJ2-5, the complete variable domain reads DARVTQTPRHKVTEMGQEVTMRCQPILGHNTVFWYRQTMMQGLELLAYFRNRAPLDDSGMPKDRFSAEMPDATLATLKIQPSEPRDSAVYFCASGSGQGPQETQYFGPGTRLLVL.

This clonotype was seen more than once but under ten times. The chain combines TRBV5-1 with TRBJ2-5; 8 bases are shared with TRBD1. The CDR3 is 15 residues long. V was clipped by 2 bases and J by 0 bases; unmatched bases: 3. CDR1 and CDR2 from the germline V gene are SGHRS and YFSETQ. The CDR3 loop is CASSFRTGNQETQYF. The CDR3 DNA reads as TGCGCCAGCAGCTTTCGGACAGGGAACCAAGAGACCCAGTACTTC.

The chain carries TRBV6-5 and TRBJ2-7, with TRBD1 matching 7 bases. From germline, CDR1 is MNHEY and CDR2 SVGAGI. This CDR3 has 16 amino acids. Trimming at V came to 0 bases and at J to 3 bases, leaving 8 bases not matched to a gene. The CDR3 spells CASSYSRQGGNYEQYF. For the CDR3, the DNA is TGTGCCAGCAGTTACTCCAGACAGGGTGGGAACTACGAGCAGTACTTC.

This clonotype showed up many times. The chain couples TRBV28 to TRBJ2-7; D is perhaps TRBD1 (6 bases). V lost 7 bases to trimming and J lost 0 bases, with 22 bases between them. The CDR3 extends over 17 amino acids. The V gene's germline CDR1 is MDHEN and CDR2 SYDVKM. The CDR3 spells CASTGRGYVQSSYEQYF. Here the CDR3 DNA reads TGTGCCAGCACGGGCAGGGGTTATGTCCAAAGCTCCTACGAGCAGTACTTC.

V usage is TRBV7-9 and J usage is TRBJ2-7; possible D gene TRBD1, 5 bases. CDR3 length equals 12 residues. Germline values: CDR1 SEHNR, CDR2 FQNEAQ (reference sequence). V was cut by 4 bases and J by 5 bases, with 9 bases left in between. CDR3 sequence: CASSYFRDEQYF. DNA of the CDR3: TGTGCCAGCAGCTACTTCAGGGACGAGCAGTACTTC.

This clonotype was observed a handful of times. The rearrangement uses TRBV5-1 and TRBJ2-2; the match to TRBD2 covers 10 bases. The CDR3 consists of 19 residues. The germline CDR1 and CDR2 sequences are SGHRS and YFSETQ. J was trimmed by 5 bases and V by 4 bases; bases with no gene match: 17. The CDR3 protein is CASSAGTGRMTSGTGELFF. CDR3 DNA: TGCGCCAGCAGCGCGGGGACAGGCCGCATGACTAGCGGGACCGGGGAGCTGTTTTTT.

This chain uses TRBV5-1 with TRBJ2-6; TRBD2 agrees at 13 bases. The junction had 4 bases not matched to a gene; V was cut back by 4 bases and J by 0 bases. The CDR3 has 18 amino acids. Germline lookup yields CDR1 SGHRS and CDR2 YFSETQ. The CDR3 sequence is CASSAGLAGASGANVLTF. CDR3 bases: TGCGCCAGCAGCGCCGGACTAGCGGGAGCCTCTGGGGCCAACGTCCTGACTTTC.

A few counts support this clonotype. The J gene is TRBJ2-5, the V gene TRBV28; TRBD1 might be the D (6 bases). CDR1 is MDHEN and CDR2 is SYDVKM in the germline V gene. The CDR3 is made up of 15 amino acids. The V end was cut by 6 bases, the J end by 5 bases, with 19 bases between. The CDR3 loop is CASRNWGPQEETQYF. The CDR3 DNA follows: TGTGCCAGCAGGAACTGGGGGCCCCAAGAGGAGACCCAGTACTTC.

The chain is built from TRBV29-1 and TRBJ1-3; D not certain. CDR3 size: 12 residues. Trimming shortened V by 6 bases and J by 2 bases, and 8 bases separated the two germline ends. CDR1 and CDR2 (germline): SQVTM, ANQGSEA. The CDR3: CSVRTAGNTIYF. For the CDR3, the DNA is TGCAGCGTCCGGACGGCTGGAAACACCATATATTTT.

This clonotype was picked up a small number of times. The CDR3 protein is CASSPEAGSDTQYF. The CDR3 bases are TGTGCCAGCTCACCAGAGGCGGGTTCAGATACGCAGTATTTT. V is TRBV18 and J is TRBJ2-3; weak D call: TRBD2 (5 bases). The V gene's germline CDR1 is KGHSH and CDR2 LQKENI. The V end lost 2 bases, the J end lost 4 bases, and 10 bases lay between the germline ends. The CDR3 has 14 residues.

This clonotype was seen at least ten times. This chain joins TRBV28 and TRBJ1-1; 7 bases map to TRBD1. Germline V gene data show CDR1 as MDHEN and CDR2 as SYDVKM. V shed 3 bases, J shed 5 bases, and the junction held 3 bases outside the gene matches. This CDR3 contains 13 residues. Written as DNA, the CDR3 is TGTGCCAGCAGTTTTTCGACAGGGACTGAAGCTTTCTTT. This codes for CASSFSTGTEAFF. Looking up the rest from reference TRBV28 and TRBJ1-1 gives the full variable domain: DVKVTQSSRYLVKRTGEKVFLECVQDMDHENMFWYRQDPGLGLRLIYFSYDVKMKEKGDIPEGYSVSREKKERFSLILESASTNQTSMYLCASSFSTGTEAFFGQGTRLTVV.

This chain uses TRBV5-6 with TRBJ2-2, with D perhaps given as TRBD1 or TRBD2 (6 bases each). CDR1 and CDR2 from the germline V gene are SGHDT and YYEEEE. This CDR3 spans 16 amino acids. V was clipped by 3 bases and J by 7 bases, with 19 bases between them. CDR3 sequence: CASSSTRDKSIGELFF. The CDR3 nucleotides are TGTGCCAGCAGCTCCACGCGGGACAAGTCCATCGGGGAGCTGTTTTTT.

In its sample, this clonotype was seen a few times. The junction and the germline gene differ at one end; a read error may be behind it. The chain carries TRBV20-1 and TRBJ2-5; D possibly corresponds to TRBD2 (6 bases). Germline V gives CDR1 DFQATT, CDR2 SNEGSKA (reference sequence). This CDR3 spans 14 amino acids. Here the CDR3 reads CSARDWQGGETQHF. The CDR3 region has the DNA TGCAGTGCTAGAGATTGGCAGGGAGGAGAGACCCAGCACTTC.

The genes are TRBV6-2 or TRBV6-3 and TRBJ2-1; perhaps TRBD2 as D (5 bases). V lost 0 bases to trimming and J lost 5 bases, with 17 bases between them. The CDR3 runs to 17 residues. The germline CDR1 and CDR2 sequences are MNHEY and SVGEGT. The CDR3 spells CASSYSISVRRDNEQFF. Written as DNA, the CDR3 is TGTGCCAGCAGTTACTCGATTTCGGTCCGGCGGGACAATGAGCAGTTCTTC.

The genes are TRBV7-9 and TRBJ1-1; the D gene is possibly TRBD1 (5 bases). Germline CDR1 is SEHNR and CDR2 is FQNEAQ (reference sequence). The V end was cut by 1 base, the J end by 8 bases, with 11 bases between. The CDR3 is made up of 13 amino acids. CDR3 loop: CASSLGAQDEAFF. CDR3 in DNA: TGTGCCAGCAGCTTAGGGGCACAGGACGAAGCTTTCTTT.

V usage is TRBV5-1 and J usage is TRBJ2-5; TRBD1 might be the D (6 bases). Trimming cost V 6 bases and J 0 bases, with 15 bases left between them. CDR1 SGHRS and CDR2 YFSETQ come from the germline V gene. CDR3 size: 15 residues. The CDR3 spells CASTAGWGHQETQYF. The CDR3 DNA reads TGCGCCAGCACCGCGGGTTGGGGGCACCAAGAGACCCAGTACTTC.

This clonotype was counted a few times. The rearrangement joins TRBV6-5 to TRBJ2-3, with 14 bases identical to TRBD2. Per the germline V gene, CDR1 is MNHEY and CDR2 is SVGAGI. Trimming at V came to 0 bases and at J to 6 bases, leaving 5 bases not matched to a gene. The CDR3 is 17 residues long. CDR3 sequence (DNA): TGTGCCAGCAGTTACTCCGGGACTAGCGGGAGATTTGATACGCAGTATTTT. It translates to CASSYSGTSGRFDTQYF.

This clonotype was observed a handful of times. The chain carries TRBV12-3 or TRBV12-4 and TRBJ1-2, with D uncertain. The V gene lost 1 base and the J gene lost 8 bases, with 14 bases spanning the gap. The CDR3 is 14 residues long. The CDR3 reads CASSLGSVSQGYTF. CDR3 coding DNA: TGTGCCAGCAGTTTAGGATCGGTTTCCCAGGGCTACACCTTC.

This clonotype was counted at least ten times. The chain combines TRBV3-1 with TRBJ1-1, with 10 nucleotides matching TRBD1. The V segment lost 0 bases and the J segment 6 bases; nucleotides outside the gene matches: 4. CDR1 is LGHDT, CDR2 YNNKEL, per germline (reference sequence). This CDR3 spans 15 amino acids. The CDR3 loop reads CASSQDPGQGSEAFF. The CDR3 DNA sequence: TGTGCCAGCAGCCAAGATCCGGGACAGGGGTCTGAAGCTTTCTTT.

This clonotype was detected a few times. The V call is TRBV7-9, the J call TRBJ1-1, with 8 bases aligning to TRBD1. Trimming cost V 6 bases and J 1 base; bases outside gene matches: 19. Germline V CDR1 and CDR2: SEHNR, FQNEAQ (reference sequence). The CDR3 runs to 19 residues. CDR3 sequence: CASSRPGTGPRGGNTEAFF. The DNA for the CDR3 is TGTGCCAGCAGTCGTCCCGGGACAGGCCCTCGCGGGGGGAACACTGAAGCTTTCTTT.

This clonotype was picked up many times. The germline gene is not matched at one end of the junction; a read error may be the cause. V usage is TRBV12-3 or TRBV12-4 and J usage is TRBJ2-1; 11 bases line up with TRBD2. This CDR3 has 15 residues. The CDR3 DNA follows: TGTGCCAGCAGATTAGCGGGAGGGCCTTACAATGAGCAGTTCTTC. Its protein product is CASRLAGGPYNEQFF.

This clonotype was picked up a small number of times. The V and J genes are TRBV3-1 and TRBJ1-4; D gene ambiguous. V lost 1 base and J lost 0, with 15 bases in between. The germline V gene has CDR1 LGHDT and CDR2 YNNKEL (reference sequence). The CDR3 spans 18 residues. CDR3 region: CASSQGTGRIATNEKLFF. The CDR3 coding sequence is TGTGCCAGCAGCCAAGGGACGGGAAGGATTGCAACTAATGAAAAACTGTTTTTT.

The chain employs TRBV20-1 and TRBJ1-2; 12 nucleotides agree with TRBD1. The CDR3 has 13 amino acids. Germline CDR1 reads DFQATT; CDR2 reads SNEGSKA (reference sequence). J gave up 13 bases and V 7 bases, and 13 bases lay outside the gene matches. The CDR3 reads CSVSGTGGAKCTF. The CDR3 DNA sequence: TGCAGTGTTTCCGGGACAGGGGGCGCGAAATGCACCTTC.

The chain couples TRBV15 to TRBJ1-1, with D possibly matching TRBD1 (5 bases). Germline V CDR1 and CDR2: LNHNV, YYDKDF (reference sequence). Trimming shortened V by 8 bases and J by 4 bases, and 11 bases separated the two germline ends. The CDR3 is 12 amino acids. The DNA of the CDR3 is TGTGCCACCGGGGTGGGGGGCACTGAAGCTTTCTTT. Residues: CATGVGGTEAFF. The full variable domain, in which reference TRBV15 and TRBJ1-1 provide the parts outside the CDR3, is DAMVIQNPRYQVTQFGKPVTLSCSQTLNHNVMYWYQQKSSQAPKLLFHYYDKDFNNEADTPDNFQSRRPNTSFCFLDIRSPGLGDTAMYLCATGVGGTEAFFGQGTRLTVV.

This clonotype was seen only once. This chain links TRBV27 with TRBJ1-6, with unresolved D. The germline V gene encodes CDR1 MNHEY and CDR2 SMNVEV (reference sequence). This CDR3 comprises 15 residues. The V and J ends lost 0 bases and 10 bases respectively, with 13 bases between them. Here the CDR3 DNA reads TGTGCCAGCAGTTTATCGATCGCGGCGGGATCACCCCTCCACTTT. Its protein is CASSLSIAAGSPLHF.

J is TRBJ1-5 and V is TRBV29-1; TRBD1 matches at 9 bases. The CDR3 extends over 14 amino acids. Trimming removed 7 bases from V and 4 bases from J; junction bases left unmatched: 8. Germline loops: CDR1 SQVTM, CDR2 ANQGSEA. The CDR3 DNA is TGCAGCGCCAAAGCCGGGACAGGGAATCAGCCCCAGCATTTT. Its translation is CSAKAGTGNQPQHF.